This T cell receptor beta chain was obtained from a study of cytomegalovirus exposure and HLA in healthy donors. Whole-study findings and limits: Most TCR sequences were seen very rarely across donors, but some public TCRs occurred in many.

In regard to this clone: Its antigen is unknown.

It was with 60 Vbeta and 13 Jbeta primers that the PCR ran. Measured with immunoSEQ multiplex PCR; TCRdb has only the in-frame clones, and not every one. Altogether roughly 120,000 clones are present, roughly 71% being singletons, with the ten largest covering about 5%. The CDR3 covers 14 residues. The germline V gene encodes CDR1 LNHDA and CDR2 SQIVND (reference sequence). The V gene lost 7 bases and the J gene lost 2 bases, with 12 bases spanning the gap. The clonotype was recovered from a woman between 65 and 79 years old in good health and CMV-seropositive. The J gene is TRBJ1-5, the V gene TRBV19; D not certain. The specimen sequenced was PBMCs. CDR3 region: CASTPGMGNQPQHF. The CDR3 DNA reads TGTGCCAGTACCCCGGGGATGGGCAATCAGCCCCAGCATTTT.